This is a list of T cell receptor beta chains from one sample in a study of regulatory T cells in long-lasting Graves disease. Each CDR3 protein gets one entry after TCRdb re-called the multiplex PCR reads with MiXCR. Among about 290,000 distinct CDR3 sequences listed, roughly a fifth were seen once. This specimen was peripheral blood mononuclear cells (PBMCs), taken when the disease was refractory, from a patient treated with antithyroid drugs. The origin of the receptors is a female donor with Graves disease. Both conserved end residues are part of each CDR3. The order of the fields is CDR3 protein, CDR3 DNA, V gene, J gene, D gene, clone size. D genes are given only for firm matches. Expanded clones get a size class; other rows say once, few or many, or leave the size out.

cdr3_aa: CASSGTGRGTEAFF; cdr3_nt: TGTGCCAGCAGTGGGACAGGGAGGGGGACTGAAGCTTTCTTT; v_call: TRBV25-1; j_call: TRBJ1-1; d_call: TRBD1; clone_size: few
cdr3_aa: CASSLGLNYQLDEQYF; cdr3_nt: TGTGCCAGCAGCTTAGGCCTGAACTATCAATTAGACGAGCAGTACTTC; v_call: TRBV13; j_call: TRBJ2-7; d_call: NA; clone_size: many
cdr3_aa: CASSRQGKTEANYGYTF; cdr3_nt: TGTGCCAGCAGCAGGCAGGGAAAGACAGAAGCTAACTATGGCTACACCTTC; v_call: TRBV6-1; j_call: TRBJ1-2; d_call: NA; clone_size: many
cdr3_aa: CASSPQTDSNEQFF; cdr3_nt: TGTGCCAGCTCACCCCAAACCGACAGTAATGAGCAGTTCTTC; v_call: TRBV18; j_call: TRBJ2-1; d_call: NA; clone_size: NA
cdr3_aa: CASSPIGTDYGYTF; cdr3_nt: TGTGCCAGCAGCCCGATTGGGACGGACTATGGCTACACCTTC; v_call: TRBV7-2; j_call: TRBJ1-2; d_call: NA; clone_size: many
cdr3_aa: CASSLWEGLNTEAFF; cdr3_nt: TGTGCCAGCAGCTTATGGGAGGGCTTGAACACTGAAGCTTTCTTT; v_call: TRBV7-2; j_call: TRBJ1-1; d_call: NA; clone_size: few
cdr3_aa: CASSLAGIRVYEQYF; cdr3_nt: TGTGCCAGCAGCTTGGCCGGGATCCGGGTCTACGAGCAGTACTTC; v_call: TRBV5-6; j_call: TRBJ2-7; d_call: NA; clone_size: many
cdr3_aa: CASSLRGENTGELFF; cdr3_nt: TGCGCCAGCAGCTTGAGGGGGGAAAACACCGGGGAGCTGTTTTTT; v_call: TRBV5-1; j_call: TRBJ2-2; d_call: NA; clone_size: NA
cdr3_aa: CASSLVIGTADTQYF; cdr3_nt: TGTGCCAGCAGTTTGGTAATAGGGACGGCAGATACGCAGTATTTT; v_call: TRBV27; j_call: TRBJ2-3; d_call: NA; clone_size: NA
cdr3_aa: CASSELAYEQYF; cdr3_nt: TGTGCCAGCAGTGAATTAGCCTACGAGCAGTACTTC; v_call: TRBV2; j_call: TRBJ2-7; d_call: NA; clone_size: many
cdr3_aa: CASSLTTSAPSSYEQYF; cdr3_nt: TGTGCCAGCAGCTTAACCACTAGCGCTCCAAGCTCCTACGAGCAGTACTTC; v_call: TRBV13; j_call: TRBJ2-7; d_call: TRBD2; clone_size: few
cdr3_aa: CASSLISGAPLLAGGPDAKNIQYF; cdr3_nt: TGTGCCAGCAGCTTGATTTCTGGGGCGCCCCTACTAGCGGGAGGGCCTGATGCCAAAAACATTCAGTACTTC; v_call: TRBV7-2; j_call: TRBJ2-4; d_call: TRBD2; clone_size: NA
cdr3_aa: CASSTPMNTEAFF; cdr3_nt: TGTGCCAGCAGCACTCCCATGAACACTGAAGCTTTCTTT; v_call: TRBV11-2; j_call: TRBJ1-1; d_call: NA; clone_size: many
cdr3_aa: CASSPERASGANVLTF; cdr3_nt: TGTGCCAGCTCACCTGAGAGGGCCTCTGGGGCCAACGTCCTGACTTTC; v_call: TRBV18; j_call: TRBJ2-6; d_call: NA; clone_size: NA
cdr3_aa: CASSPGTGYQPQHF; cdr3_nt: TGTGCCAGCAGTCCCGGGACGGGATATCAGCCCCAGCATTTT; v_call: TRBV2; j_call: TRBJ1-5; d_call: NA; clone_size: few
cdr3_aa: CASSSLAGGPYEQYF; cdr3_nt: TGTGCCAGCTCATCCCTAGCGGGAGGGCCGTACGAGCAGTACTTC; v_call: TRBV28; j_call: TRBJ2-7; d_call: TRBD2; clone_size: once
cdr3_aa: CASSLDGNAGELFF; cdr3_nt: TGTGCCAGCAGCTTAGACGGGAACGCCGGGGAGCTGTTTTTT; v_call: TRBV7-3; j_call: TRBJ2-2; d_call: NA; clone_size: NA
cdr3_aa: CATSRTGGLEQYF; cdr3_nt: TGTGCCACCAGCAGGACAGGGGGCCTCGAGCAGTACTTC; v_call: TRBV15; j_call: TRBJ2-7; d_call: TRBD1; clone_size: few
cdr3_aa: CSAVPQGAFYNSPLHF; cdr3_nt: TGCAGTGCTGTCCCTCAGGGGGCCTTCTATAATTCACCCCTCCACTTT; v_call: TRBV20-1; j_call: TRBJ1-6; d_call: TRBD1; clone_size: few
cdr3_aa: CASILGYTGELFF; cdr3_nt: TGTGCCAGCATTCTGGGGTACACCGGGGAGCTGTTTTTT; v_call: TRBV6-1; j_call: TRBJ2-2; d_call: NA; clone_size: few
cdr3_aa: CASSGHAGLGEKLFF; cdr3_nt: TGTGCCAGCAGCGGCCACGCGGGGTTGGGTGAAAAACTGTTTTTT; v_call: TRBV9; j_call: TRBJ1-4; d_call: NA; clone_size: few
cdr3_aa: CASSLYYPGELFF; cdr3_nt: TGCGCCAGCAGCTTGTATTACCCCGGGGAGCTGTTTTTT; v_call: TRBV5-1; j_call: TRBJ2-2; d_call: NA; clone_size: many
cdr3_aa: CSARASGRSYEQYF; cdr3_nt: TGCAGTGCTAGGGCTAGCGGGAGATCCTACGAGCAGTACTTC; v_call: TRBV20-1; j_call: TRBJ2-7; d_call: TRBD2; clone_size: many
cdr3_aa: CASSLTKEKETQYF; cdr3_nt: TGTGCCAGCAGCTTAACTAAAGAAAAGGAGACCCAGTACTTC; v_call: TRBV7-9; j_call: TRBJ2-5; d_call: NA; clone_size: few
cdr3_aa: CAISMGAAGGAYEQYF; cdr3_nt: TGTGCCATAAGCATGGGCGCGGCGGGAGGTGCCTACGAGCAGTACTTC; v_call: TRBV10-3; j_call: TRBJ2-7; d_call: TRBD2; clone_size: few
cdr3_aa: CSARVRQVYEQYF; cdr3_nt: TGCAGTGCTAGAGTGAGACAGGTCTACGAGCAGTACTTC; v_call: TRBV20-1; j_call: TRBJ2-7; d_call: NA; clone_size: NA
cdr3_aa: CSARDGASISYEQYF; cdr3_nt: TGCAGTGCTAGAGATGGGGCTAGTATCAGCTACGAGCAGTACTTC; v_call: TRBV20-1; j_call: TRBJ2-7; d_call: NA; clone_size: many
cdr3_aa: CASSLDPGGETQYF; cdr3_nt: TGCGCCAGCAGCTTGGACCCGGGCGGCGAGACCCAGTACTTC; v_call: TRBV5-1; j_call: TRBJ2-5; d_call: NA; clone_size: NA
cdr3_aa: CASSRPQGRSTEAFF; cdr3_nt: TGTGCCAGCAGTCGCCCCCAGGGAAGAAGCACTGAAGCTTTCTTT; v_call: TRBV7-9; j_call: TRBJ1-1; d_call: NA; clone_size: few
cdr3_aa: CASSQHPETQYF; cdr3_nt: TGTGCCAGCAGCCAACACCCAGAGACCCAGTACTTC; v_call: TRBV3-1; j_call: TRBJ2-5; d_call: NA; clone_size: few
cdr3_aa: CASSNGQEYMNTEAFF; cdr3_nt: TGTGCCAGCAGCAACGGACAGGAATACATGAACACTGAAGCTTTCTTT; v_call: TRBV28; j_call: TRBJ1-1; d_call: TRBD1; clone_size: NA
cdr3_aa: CASSFNSPLHF; cdr3_nt: TGTGCCAGCAGTTTTAATTCACCCCTCCACTTT; v_call: TRBV28; j_call: TRBJ1-6; d_call: NA; clone_size: many
cdr3_aa: CAISESPSGILGEQYF; cdr3_nt: TGTGCCATCAGTGAGTCGCCTAGCGGGATCTTAGGCGAGCAGTACTTC; v_call: TRBV10-3; j_call: TRBJ2-7; d_call: TRBD2; clone_size: few
cdr3_aa: CATSRERGQAYEQYF; cdr3_nt: TGTGCCACCAGCAGGGAGAGGGGGCAAGCCTACGAGCAGTACTTC; v_call: TRBV15; j_call: TRBJ2-7; d_call: TRBD1; clone_size: many
cdr3_aa: CASSPWQGREQYF; cdr3_nt: TGTGCCAGCAGCCCTTGGCAGGGTAGAGAGCAGTACTTC; v_call: TRBV11-2; j_call: TRBJ2-7; d_call: NA; clone_size: many
cdr3_aa: CASSPGLSADTQYF; cdr3_nt: TGTGCCAGCAGCCCCGGACTGAGCGCAGATACGCAGTATTTT; v_call: TRBV9; j_call: TRBJ2-3; d_call: NA; clone_size: NA
cdr3_aa: CASTAGGNYEQYF; cdr3_nt: TGTGCCAGCACCGCCGGAGGGAACTACGAGCAGTACTTC; v_call: TRBV7-2; j_call: TRBJ2-7; d_call: NA; clone_size: NA